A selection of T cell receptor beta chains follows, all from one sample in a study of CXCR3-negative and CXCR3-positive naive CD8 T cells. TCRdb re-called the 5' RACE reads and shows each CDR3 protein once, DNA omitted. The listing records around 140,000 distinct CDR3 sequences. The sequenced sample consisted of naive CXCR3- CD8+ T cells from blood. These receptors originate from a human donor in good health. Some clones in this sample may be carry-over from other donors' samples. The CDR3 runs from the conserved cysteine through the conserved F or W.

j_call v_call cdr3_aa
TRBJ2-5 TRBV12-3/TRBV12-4 CASSPHSTSLWETQYF
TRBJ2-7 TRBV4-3 CASSQQPPDRGTYEQYF
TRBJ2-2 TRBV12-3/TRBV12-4 CASRPSTNTGELFF
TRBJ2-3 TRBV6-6 CASSYSMAGVSTDTQYF
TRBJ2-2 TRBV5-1 CASSLRASGSPGELFF
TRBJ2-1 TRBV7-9 CASSLGPGEQFF
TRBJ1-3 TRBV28 CASSRQVSGNTIYF
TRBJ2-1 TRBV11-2 CASSLDWGFPNNEQFF
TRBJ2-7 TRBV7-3 CASSLGLAGAYEQYF
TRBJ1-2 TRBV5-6 CASSLLLRGAGYTF
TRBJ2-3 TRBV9 CASSVWRGASTDTQYF
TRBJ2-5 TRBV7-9 CASNLQEEETQYF
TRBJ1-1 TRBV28 CASSPPDTLNTEAFF
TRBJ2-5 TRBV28 CASSFRGTSLTQETQYF
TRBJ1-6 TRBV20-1 CSATPRGLLRDGSPLHF
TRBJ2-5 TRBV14 CASSLKREQETQYF
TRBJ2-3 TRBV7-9 CASSLVSGPYEQYF
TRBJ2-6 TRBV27 CASGPVDSGINVLTF
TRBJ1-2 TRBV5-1 CASSLTATGNYGYTF
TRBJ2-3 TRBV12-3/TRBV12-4 CASSSRDRDNTDTQYF
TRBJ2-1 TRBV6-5 CASSYSIPSGGAGLYNEQFF
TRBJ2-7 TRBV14 CASSQARLTPHEQYF
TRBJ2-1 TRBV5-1 CASSLKTGIYNEQFF
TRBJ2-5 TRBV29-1 CSVGPGLGGETQYF
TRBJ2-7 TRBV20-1 CSARDLEREQYF
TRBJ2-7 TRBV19 CASRADGTGGPYEQYF
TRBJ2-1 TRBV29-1 CSVVPPSSAYNEQFF
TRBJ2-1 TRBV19 CASSIGQSSYNEQFF
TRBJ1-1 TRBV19 CASSTGEEGTNTEAFF
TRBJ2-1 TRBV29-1 CSVVVGAFWEQFF
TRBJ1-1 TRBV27 CASSFGAGQGFEAFF
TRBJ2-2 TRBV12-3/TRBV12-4 CASSPGGQGSGELFF
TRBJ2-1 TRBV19 CASSHTGHHANEQFF
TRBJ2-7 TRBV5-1 CASSLKTGDYEQYF
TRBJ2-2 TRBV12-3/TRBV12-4 CASTHPFVGTAGELFF
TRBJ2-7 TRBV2 CASKETGYYEQYF
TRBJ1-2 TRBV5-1 CASSLVAYGQGPDYGYTF
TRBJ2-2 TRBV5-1 CASSAGINTGELFF
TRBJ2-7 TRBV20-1 CSARGAGTYEQYF
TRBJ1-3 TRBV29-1 CSVEDQDTPGNTIYF
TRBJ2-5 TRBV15 CATSRDRAGIEETQYF
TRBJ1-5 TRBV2 CASSEDSYNQPQHF
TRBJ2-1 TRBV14 CASSQHGRTGGFDEQFF
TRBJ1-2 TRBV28 CASTNPGGLRVDGGYTF
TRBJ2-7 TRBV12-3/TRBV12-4 CASSPGQTYEQYF
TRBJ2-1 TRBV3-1 CASSQKTSNNEQFF
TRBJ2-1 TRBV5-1 CASSEKDRGRTEQFF
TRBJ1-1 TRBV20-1 CSARPRGDTEAFF
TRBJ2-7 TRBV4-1 CASSQDGGEQYF
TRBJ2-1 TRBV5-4 CASSLEGGRGDDEQFF
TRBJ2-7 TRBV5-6 CASSLAGDHEQYF
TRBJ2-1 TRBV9 CASSVGSLPHEQFF
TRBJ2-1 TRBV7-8 CASSLEVAVSSYNEQFF
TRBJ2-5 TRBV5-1 CASSTGTGGIQETQYF
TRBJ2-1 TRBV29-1 CSGRNRGEANEQFF